The entry below gives a single TCR beta chain sequence along with its context. This sample was included in a study of blood T cell repertoires in COVID-19. Enrolled during active infection, Seattle patients were then followed longitudinally. Here immunoSEQ multiplex PCR was the method, and the copy in TCRdb shows in-frame clones only, minus some. The sample includes around 300,000 clones, 80% to 95% of them seen just once. Germline CDR1 LNHDA, CDR2 SQIVND (reference sequence). Trimming removed 5 bases at V and 5 bases at J, with 16 bases between. The CDR3 is 15 residues long. The clonotype originates from a woman in her 30s with COVID-19, enrolled during active disease. The sequenced material came from peripheral blood. V gene TRBV19 combines with J gene TRBJ1-5, with a possible D match to TRBD1 (6 bases). This CDR3 reads CASSPMAGEYQPQHF. The DNA of the CDR3 is TGTGCCAGTAGTCCGATGGCAGGGGAATATCAGCCCCAGCATTTT.